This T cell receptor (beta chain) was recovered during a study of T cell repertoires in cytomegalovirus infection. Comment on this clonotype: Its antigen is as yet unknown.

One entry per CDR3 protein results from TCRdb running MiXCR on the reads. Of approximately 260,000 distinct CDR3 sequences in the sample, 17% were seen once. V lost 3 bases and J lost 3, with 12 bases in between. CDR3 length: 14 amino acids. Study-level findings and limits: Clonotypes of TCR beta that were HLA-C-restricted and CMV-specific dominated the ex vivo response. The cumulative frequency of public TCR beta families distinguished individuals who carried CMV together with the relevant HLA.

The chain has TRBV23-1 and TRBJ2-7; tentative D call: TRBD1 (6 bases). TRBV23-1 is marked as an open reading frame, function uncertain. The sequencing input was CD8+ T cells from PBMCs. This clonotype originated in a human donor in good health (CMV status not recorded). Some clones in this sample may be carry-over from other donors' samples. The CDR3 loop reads CASSHDRSYYEQYF. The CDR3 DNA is TGCGCCAGCAGTCACGACAGGTCATACTACGAGCAGTACTTC.